Listed below are T cell receptor beta chains from one sample, sequenced in a study of cytomegalovirus exposure and HLA in healthy donors. Only in-frame clones appear in the TCRdb table, and some are missing; sequencing was by immunoSEQ multiplex PCR. The data show roughly 150,000 clones, more than 85% seen once. The sequencing input was PBMCs. These receptors were collected from a man between 18 and 35 years old in good health and CMV-seronegative. CDR3s include the opening cysteine and the closing phenylalanine or tryptophan. The D gene is left open where the match is weak. Clone size is stated in some rows and not others, as once, few, many or a class when expanded.

v_gene: TRBV11-2; j_gene: TRBJ2-5; abundance: -; len: 14; d_gene: TRBD1; CDR3aa: CASSFRQGQETQYF; CDR3nt: TGTGCCAGCAGCTTCAGACAGGGGCAAGAGACCCAGTACTTC
v_gene: TRBV29-1; j_gene: TRBJ2-1; abundance: -; len: 13; d_gene: -; CDR3aa: CSVDPQGGVEQFF; CDR3nt: TGCAGCGTTGATCCTCAGGGGGGTGTTGAGCAGTTCTTC
v_gene: TRBV7-2; j_gene: TRBJ2-6; abundance: -; len: 17; d_gene: -; CDR3aa: CASSLVAGGSGANVLTF; CDR3nt: TGTGCCAGCAGCTTAGTGGCAGGGGGGTCCGGGGCCAACGTCCTGACTTTC
v_gene: TRBV30; j_gene: TRBJ2-1; abundance: -; len: 16; d_gene: TRBD2; CDR3aa: CAWSAPPSGMRNEQFF; CDR3nt: TGTGCCTGGAGTGCCCCCCCCAGCGGGATGAGAAATGAGCAGTTCTTC
v_gene: TRBV30; j_gene: TRBJ2-1; abundance: -; len: 12; d_gene: -; CDR3aa: CAWNLDSDEQFF; CDR3nt: TGTGCCTGGAACCTCGACAGCGATGAGCAGTTCTTC
v_gene: TRBV11-2; j_gene: TRBJ2-3; abundance: -; len: 15; d_gene: TRBD1; CDR3aa: CASSPRQGARGTQYF; CDR3nt: TGTGCCAGCAGCCCTAGACAGGGGGCGCGAGGTACGCAGTATTTT
v_gene: TRBV5-6; j_gene: TRBJ1-3; abundance: -; len: 16; d_gene: -; CDR3aa: CASSDGTRNSGNTIYF; CDR3nt: TGTGCCAGCAGTGACGGGACACGGAACTCTGGAAACACCATATATTTT
v_gene: TRBV18; j_gene: TRBJ2-3; abundance: -; len: 15; d_gene: -; CDR3aa: CASSVELISTDTQYF; CDR3nt: TGTGCCAGCTCAGTGGAACTAATTAGCACAGATACGCAGTATTTT
v_gene: TRBV6-5; j_gene: TRBJ2-3; abundance: -; len: 13; d_gene: -; CDR3aa: CASSYSRRDTQYF; CDR3nt: TGTGCCAGCAGTTACAGCCGGCGGGATACGCAGTATTTT
v_gene: TRBV7-4; j_gene: TRBJ1-5; abundance: -; len: 18; d_gene: -; CDR3aa: CASSLPREEGWDPQPQHF; CDR3nt: TGTGCCAGCAGCCTACCTAGAGAGGAGGGCTGGGATCCGCAGCCCCAGCATTTT
v_gene: TRBV27; j_gene: TRBJ1-3; abundance: -; len: 16; d_gene: -; CDR3aa: CASSLRSGSSGNTIYF; CDR3nt: TGTGCCAGCAGTTTAAGGAGCGGGAGCTCTGGAAACACCATATATTTT
v_gene: TRBV6-5; j_gene: TRBJ1-1; abundance: -; len: 16; d_gene: -; CDR3aa: CASSYRSGQPNTEAFF; CDR3nt: TGTGCCAGCAGTTACAGGTCTGGACAGCCGAACACTGAAGCTTTCTTT
v_gene: TRBV10-3; j_gene: TRBJ1-2; abundance: -; len: 12; d_gene: TRBD1; CDR3aa: CAIEDRGYGYTF; CDR3nt: TGTGCCATCGAGGACAGGGGTTATGGCTACACCTTC
v_gene: TRBV10-1; j_gene: TRBJ2-1; abundance: -; len: 16; d_gene: TRBD2; CDR3aa: CASPSGGETPYNEQFF; CDR3nt: TGCGCCAGCCCTAGCGGGGGGGAAACTCCGTACAATGAGCAGTTCTTC
v_gene: TRBV7-9; j_gene: TRBJ2-7; abundance: -; len: 16; d_gene: TRBD1; CDR3aa: CASSHRQGPSSYEQYF; CDR3nt: TGTGCCAGCAGCCACCGACAGGGACCTAGCTCCTACGAGCAGTACTTC
v_gene: TRBV6-1; j_gene: TRBJ1-3; abundance: -; len: 15; d_gene: -; CDR3aa: CASSAQGYSGNTIYF; CDR3nt: TGTGCCAGCAGTGCACAGGGCTACTCTGGAAACACCATATATTTT
v_gene: TRBV5-4; j_gene: TRBJ1-5; abundance: once; len: 15; d_gene: -; CDR3aa: CASSLGEDSNQPQHF; CDR3nt: TGTGCCAGCAGCTTGGGGGAAGACAGTAATCAGCCCCAGCATTTT
v_gene: TRBV5-4; j_gene: TRBJ2-2; abundance: -; len: 14; d_gene: -; CDR3aa: CASSLYQGTGELFF; CDR3nt: TGTGCCAGCAGCTTATACCAGGGCACCGGGGAGCTGTTTTTT
v_gene: TRBV18; j_gene: TRBJ1-2; abundance: -; len: 16; d_gene: TRBD1; CDR3aa: CASSQLGTAENYGYTF; CDR3nt: TGTGCCAGCTCACAACTTGGGACAGCAGAAAACTATGGCTACACCTTC
v_gene: TRBV5-1; j_gene: TRBJ2-2; abundance: -; len: 14; d_gene: TRBD2; CDR3aa: CATESGRFPGELFF; CDR3nt: TGCGCGACTGAGAGCGGGAGATTTCCCGGGGAGCTGTTTTTT
v_gene: TRBV27; j_gene: TRBJ1-1; abundance: -; len: 14; d_gene: -; CDR3aa: CASSKQGVNTEAFF; CDR3nt: TGTGCCAGCAGTAAACAGGGAGTGAACACTGAAGCTTTCTTT
v_gene: TRBV30; j_gene: TRBJ2-5; abundance: -; len: 12; d_gene: -; CDR3aa: CAWSRGTETQYF; CDR3nt: TGTGCCTGGAGTCGGGGGACCGAGACCCAGTACTTC
v_gene: TRBV28; j_gene: TRBJ1-2; abundance: -; len: 16; d_gene: -; CDR3aa: CASSLPGLGQTAGYTF; CDR3nt: TGTGCCAGCAGTTTGCCTGGCCTCGGACAGACCGCTGGCTACACCTTC
v_gene: TRBV7-2; j_gene: TRBJ1-4; abundance: -; len: 12; d_gene: TRBD1; CDR3aa: CASSSRGTGIVF; CDR3nt: TGTGCCAGCAGCTCCCGGGGGACAGGCATTGTTTTT
v_gene: TRBV7-6; j_gene: TRBJ2-2; abundance: -; len: 17; d_gene: TRBD2; CDR3aa: CASSPDVGGARTGELFF; CDR3nt: TGTGCCAGCAGCCCAGATGTCGGGGGGGCCAGGACCGGGGAGCTGTTTTTT
v_gene: TRBV30; j_gene: TRBJ2-1; abundance: -; len: 15; d_gene: TRBD2; CDR3aa: CASSEGLVEGTEQFF; CDR3nt: TGTGCCTCATCAGAGGGACTAGTAGAGGGCACTGAGCAGTTCTTC
v_gene: TRBV29-1; j_gene: TRBJ2-7; abundance: -; len: 13; d_gene: TRBD1; CDR3aa: CSVDGDSPYEQYF; CDR3nt: TGCAGCGTTGATGGGGACAGTCCCTACGAGCAGTACTTC
v_gene: TRBV12-5; j_gene: TRBJ1-2; abundance: -; len: 13; d_gene: -; CDR3aa: CASGFPGEYGYTF; CDR3nt: TGTGCTAGTGGTTTTCCCGGGGAATATGGCTACACCTTC
v_gene: TRBV6-6; j_gene: TRBJ2-1; abundance: -; len: 13; d_gene: TRBD2; CDR3aa: CASSVGRVNEQFF; CDR3nt: TGTGCCAGCAGTGTAGGGAGGGTCAATGAGCAGTTCTTC
v_gene: TRBV9; j_gene: TRBJ2-5; abundance: once; len: 16; d_gene: -; CDR3aa: CASSPSRLGAGETQYF; CDR3nt: TGTGCCAGCAGCCCCTCGAGGTTGGGGGCTGGGGAGACCCAGTACTTC
v_gene: TRBV7-9; j_gene: TRBJ2-7; abundance: -; len: 16; d_gene: TRBD1; CDR3aa: CASSRPAGTGAEGQYF; CDR3nt: TGTGCCAGCAGCCGCCCCGCGGGGACAGGGGCAGAAGGGCAGTACTTC
v_gene: TRBV7-2; j_gene: TRBJ1-4; abundance: -; len: 15; d_gene: TRBD1; CDR3aa: CASSLETGSGGKLFF; CDR3nt: TGTGCCAGCAGCTTAGAGACAGGGTCGGGTGGAAAACTGTTTTTT
v_gene: TRBV2; j_gene: TRBJ2-1; abundance: -; len: 15; d_gene: -; CDR3aa: CASSARGLGNGEQFF; CDR3nt: TGTGCCAGCAGTGCCCGGGGTCTGGGCAACGGGGAGCAGTTCTTC
v_gene: TRBV7-7; j_gene: TRBJ2-5; abundance: -; len: 15; d_gene: TRBD1; CDR3aa: CASSSSTGSGETQYF; CDR3nt: TGTGCCAGCAGCTCATCGACAGGGTCTGGAGAGACCCAGTACTTC
v_gene: TRBV12-5; j_gene: TRBJ2-6; abundance: -; len: 18; d_gene: -; CDR3aa: CASGRRSLGQSRANVLTF; CDR3nt: TGTGCTAGTGGTCGCCGATCTTTAGGACAAAGTCGGGCCAACGTCCTGACTTTC
v_gene: TRBV5-1; j_gene: TRBJ2-1; abundance: -; len: 16; d_gene: TRBD2; CDR3aa: CASSSSRAGAGNEQFF; CDR3nt: TGCGCCAGCAGCTCCTCAAGAGCGGGGGCAGGCAATGAGCAGTTCTTC
v_gene: TRBV9; j_gene: TRBJ2-3; abundance: -; len: 21; d_gene: TRBD1; CDR3aa: CASSVAIAVGQTPTGTDTQYF; CDR3nt: TGTGCCAGCAGCGTGGCAATAGCAGTGGGACAGACCCCTACTGGCACAGATACGCAGTATTTT
v_gene: TRBV4-3; j_gene: TRBJ1-2; abundance: -; len: 13; d_gene: -; CDR3aa: CASSQVALYGYTF; CDR3nt: TGCGCCAGCAGCCAAGTAGCTCTCTATGGCTACACCTTC
v_gene: TRBV20-1; j_gene: TRBJ2-5; abundance: -; len: 11; d_gene: -; CDR3aa: CSAPKQETQYF; CDR3nt: TGCAGTGCCCCAAAACAAGAGACCCAGTACTTC
v_gene: TRBV7-2; j_gene: TRBJ1-2; abundance: few; len: 12; d_gene: -; CDR3aa: CASSFQGTGYTF; CDR3nt: TGTGCCAGCAGCTTCCAGGGGACTGGCTACACCTTC
v_gene: TRBV5-1; j_gene: TRBJ1-5; abundance: few; len: 14; d_gene: -; CDR3aa: CASSPDGPNQPQHF; CDR3nt: TGCGCCAGCAGCCCCGATGGGCCTAATCAGCCCCAGCATTTT
v_gene: TRBV7-9; j_gene: TRBJ2-5; abundance: -; len: 16; d_gene: TRBD2; CDR3aa: CASSLFLRENQETQYF; CDR3nt: TGTGCCAGCAGCTTATTTCTGCGGGAGAACCAAGAGACCCAGTACTTC
v_gene: TRBV6-4; j_gene: TRBJ2-2; abundance: medium-sized; len: 15; d_gene: TRBD2; CDR3aa: CASSESGGNTGELFF; CDR3nt: TGTGCCAGCAGTGAAAGCGGGGGGAACACCGGGGAGCTGTTTTTT
v_gene: TRBV2; j_gene: TRBJ1-5; abundance: -; len: 15; d_gene: TRBD1; CDR3aa: CASGQGGISNQPQHF; CDR3nt: TGTGCCAGCGGACAGGGTGGGATAAGCAATCAGCCCCAGCATTTT
v_gene: TRBV19; j_gene: TRBJ2-1; abundance: -; len: 16; d_gene: TRBD1; CDR3aa: CASSISRTGASNEQFF; CDR3nt: TGTGCCAGTAGTATCTCTAGGACAGGGGCTTCCAATGAGCAGTTCTTC
v_gene: TRBV11-2; j_gene: TRBJ1-2; abundance: -; len: 15; d_gene: TRBD1; CDR3aa: CASNQNRGRRYGYTF; CDR3nt: TGTGCCAGCAACCAGAACAGGGGGAGACGGTATGGCTACACCTTC
v_gene: TRBV27; j_gene: TRBJ2-7; abundance: -; len: 13; d_gene: -; CDR3aa: CASSLTSSYEQYF; CDR3nt: TGTGCCAGCAGTTTAACAAGCTCCTACGAGCAGTACTTC
v_gene: TRBV5-1; j_gene: TRBJ1-2; abundance: -; len: 15; d_gene: TRBD1; CDR3aa: CASSLDGQGAAGYTF; CDR3nt: TGCGCCAGCAGCTTGGATGGACAGGGGGCGGCTGGCTACACCTTC
v_gene: TRBV7-9; j_gene: TRBJ2-6; abundance: -; len: 19; d_gene: TRBD1; CDR3aa: CASSLRAGTGPSGANVLTF; CDR3nt: TGTGCCAGCAGCTTAAGGGCCGGGACAGGTCCCTCTGGGGCCAACGTCCTGACTTTC
v_gene: TRBV9; j_gene: TRBJ2-1; abundance: once; len: 15; d_gene: TRBD2; CDR3aa: CASSGTSGSYNEQFF; CDR3nt: TGTGCCAGCAGCGGAACTAGCGGGAGCTACAATGAGCAGTTCTTC
v_gene: TRBV9; j_gene: TRBJ2-6; abundance: -; len: 15; d_gene: -; CDR3aa: CASSVEEAGANVLTF; CDR3nt: TGTGCCAGCAGCGTAGAAGAGGCTGGGGCCAACGTCCTGACTTTC
v_gene: TRBV25-1; j_gene: TRBJ2-3; abundance: -; len: 15; d_gene: TRBD2; CDR3aa: CASSESGIYTDTQYF; CDR3nt: TGTGCCAGCAGTGAAAGCGGGATCTACACAGATACGCAGTATTTT
v_gene: TRBV29-1; j_gene: TRBJ2-1; abundance: -; len: 14; d_gene: TRBD2; CDR3aa: CSVYGRAGLNEQFF; CDR3nt: TGCAGCGTGTACGGGAGGGCCGGCCTGAATGAGCAGTTCTTC